This T cell receptor (beta chain) derives from a study of cytomegalovirus exposure and HLA in healthy donors (dated by TCRdb to between 2016 and 2019). Broadly, across the study: According to an earlier analysis of several hundred of the donors, roughly 180 million T cells yielded 90 million to 130 million unique TCR beta sequences and approximately 300 Gb of sequence data. An early release that covered more than 550 HLA-typed donors contained about 290 gigabases of sequencing data and approximately 85 million unique TCR sequences. HLA typing covered class I and class II loci at four-digit resolution. In addition to the first cohort of roughly 700 subjects, a separate validation cohort of some 120 different subjects was used. In a later analysis, previously published TCR beta repertoires from several hundred donors were re-analyzed and high-resolution HLA genotyping was added so that TCR occurrence patterns could be studied. The study was designed to test whether signatures of past pathogen exposure could be identified by cataloging public T cell receptors. Alongside the repertoire data, information on donor age, sex, ethnicity and CMV serostatus was compiled. Because of strong linkage in the cohort, roughly five DR-DQ haplotypes were treated as single units for association and clustering. Genome-wide SNP genotypes for about 55% of the roughly 670 donors were used in a later genetic analysis, which treated that subset as a discovery cohort. To predict cytomegalovirus infection status, the study combined high-throughput TCR immunosequencing, statistical association of individual TCRs with disease status, and machine learning. All discovery cohort repertoires had been generated on a single sequencing platform. Among 300 to 500 genotyped donors of the cohort, an average of approximately 200,000 unique TCR beta nucleotide sequences was sequenced per donor, of which approximately 19% were non-productive. An earlier analysis of about 620 of the donors applied high-throughput TCR beta sequencing to assess whether each TCR beta V gene segment acted as functional or pseudogenic. Rather than drawing on any new phenotypic data, the later analysis identified candidate immune exposures from TCR beta sequences and the way those sequences occurred across donors. Using immunosequencing, the study profiled T cell repertoires from 500 to 800 subjects and related those repertoires to cytomegalovirus serostatus. The number of donors typed differed by locus, with 629-630 for A, B, C, DRB1 and DQB1, about 500 for DQA1, 600 to 610 for DPA1, and roughly 450 for DPB1. Of the 398 genotyped donors, about 80% fell in the genetic ancestry cluster associated with self-reported Caucasian donors.

In total, fewer than 750 healthy bone marrow donors made up the cohort. Cohort members were all nominally healthy when sampled, although unrecorded immune exposures were likely present. The donor tested CMV seropositive and was one of the 289 seropositive cohort members. Every donor gave a peripheral blood sample, and the peripheral blood mononuclear cells from that sample were used for TCR beta sequencing. The Qiagen DNeasy Blood Extraction Kit was used to extract genomic DNA from the blood cell samples. General conclusions and limits of the study: The study gave a list of roughly 150 TCR beta chains associated with cytomegalovirus. Three of the identified cytomegalovirus-associated TCR beta chains were confirmed in vitro to be specific for cytomegalovirus antigens. At a false discovery rate of 0.05, a later analysis linked approximately 18,000 TCR beta sequences to specific HLA alleles. In a later analysis, several top co-occurrence clusters were reported to appear linked to parvovirus B19, influenza, CMV and Epstein-Barr virus. This cohort had only TCR beta chains sequenced, and the lack of alpha or paired-chain data limited which features could be detected. Correlated functional status among segregating V segments might reflect linkage disequilibrium, but an unknown experimental factor could not be ruled out. Immune exposure information for the cohort was limited to CMV serostatus. In an earlier analysis of more than 450 of the donors, most TCR beta V segments were observed in productive rearrangements about 87% or about 30% of the time, broadly matching IMGT annotations. Because the 87-base-pair reads could not distinguish some IMGT-functional V segments, including TRBV6-2 and TRBV6-3, those segments were excluded. Because HLA typing was missing for some donors at each locus, association tests included only the typed subset. Compared with equally common non-associated chains, HLA-associated TCR beta chains in a later analysis were more clonally expanded and had lower generation probabilities. Assigning TCR associations to individual alleles was difficult when HLA alleles, especially DR and DQ, strongly co-occurred. The classifier was reported to diagnose cytomegalovirus status with high specificity and sensitivity in both the original and validation cohorts. A cluster of highly shared sequence variants was judged likely to be a technical artifact of the sequencing pipeline. According to a later analysis, most CMV-associated TCR beta chains appeared to be HLA-restricted, and the HLA associations seemed to be driven largely by CMV exposure. A further reported finding was that TCR beta sequences accurately predicted the HLA-A and HLA-B alleles for most subjects in the first cohort. Most TCR sequences were seen in very few donors, while some public TCRs were found in many individuals. According to a later analysis, TCR association rates differed among HLA loci, with DRB1 alleles showing the most associated TCRs and HLA-C alleles showing the fewest. Because counts were too low, roughly 18 rarely observed V segments, including chromosome 9 orphons, were left out of the earlier analysis of 500 to 750 of the donors. In a later genetic analysis, a missense DCLRE1C variant was associated with V-gene and J-gene trimming of TCR beta chains, and the association was replicated in an independent cohort. Roughly uniform sequencing depth across donors was assumed in presence/absence analyses, although this assumption may not hold. The authors suggested that the approach could potentially be generalized to other disease states and immunological phenotypes. In a later genetic analysis, fewer N-insertions in productive TCRs were reported among donors in an Asian-associated ancestry cluster than the roughly 670-donor mean.

As for this clone: It has no known antigen specificity. The sample holds no much larger clone one base away, and base qualities are not on file.

The library was made by the immunoSEQ multiplex PCR assay. The multiplex PCR relied on a mix of 60 forward primers for TCR Vbeta segments and 13 reverse primers for TCR Jbeta segments. The CDR3 region of rearranged TCR beta genes was amplified from genomic DNA by a multiplex PCR assay. The amplified TCR beta libraries were sequenced on the Illumina HiSeq System as 87-base-pair reads. Concerning the study's data processing: In a later analysis, some 80 million unique TCR beta chains were counted across the approximately 640 repertoires, and around 10 million of these chains were shared by at least two donors. Raw reads were error-corrected and collapsed into unique sequences by a nearest-neighbor algorithm in which closely related sequences were merged to remove PCR and sequencing errors. To assign V, D and J gene segments, CDR3 sequences were aligned to IMGT reference sequences. For a sequence to be retained, a match of at least six nucleotides was required to both a V gene segment and a J gene segment. Rearrangements were called productive when the CDR3 lacked stop codons and stayed in frame with V and J; all others were non-productive. Following IMGT convention, CDR3 was defined as the stretch from the second conserved V-encoded cysteine up to the conserved J-encoded phenylalanine. The earlier analysis of 450 to 750 of the donors excluded any sequence lacking an unambiguous match to a single V gene segment. In an earlier analysis of approximately 590 of the donors, a V segment was called functional when productive rearrangements were above 56.7%, and segregating when the standard deviation between donors exceeded 5%. A statistical classification framework was built for diagnosing cytomegalovirus status from the catalog of TCR beta chain sequences. V and J gene assignment, in a later analysis, came from comparing TCR nucleotide sequences with IMGT/GENE-DB human TR gene sequences. In a later analysis, CDR3 sequences and most-parsimonious VDJ recombination scenarios were assigned using the TCRdist pipeline. A later analysis defined each TCR beta chain by its CDR3 amino acid sequence plus V-gene family, and excluded reads lacking a unique V-gene family. To address suspected cross-contamination and a sequencing artifact, a later analysis removed roughly 580 highly shared, low-generation-probability nucleotide sequences. In a later analysis, a clonal expansion index for each public chain was calculated from normalized within-repertoire ranks of inferred template counts. In a later analysis, generation probabilities were computed with a VDJ recombination model fitted to out-of-frame rearrangements, and the resulting probabilities were checked against IGoR. Hypergeometric tests were used in a later analysis to score TCR-TCR, TCR-HLA and TCR-CMV co-occurrence, with a repertoire-size bias correction applied to the TCR pairs. In a later analysis, false discovery rates were estimated by permuting HLA or CMV assignments 20 times. In a later analysis, co-occurring TCRs were grouped using DBSCAN, and TCRdist sequence similarity was added for clustering within HLA-allele-positive subsets. Repertoires with fewer than 30,000 or more than 120,000 public chains were left out of co-occurrence clustering, as were about five repertoires with anomalous nucleotide sharing. As stored in TCRdb, this immuneACCESS dataset retains in-frame rearrangements with V and J assigned. A fraction of the clones does not appear; measured against another copy, unresolved V genes explain less than half of the discrepancy, and the remainder lacks a known reason. V, J and clone size are taken as reported in that table, and D and trimming were inferred from the DNA itself. The sample table lists under 200,000 clones, about 12% of them with a count of one. About 7.8% of the sample belongs to the ten largest clones.

Per the germline V gene, MDHEN is the CDR1 and SYDVKM is the CDR2. Trimming accounts for 5 bases at V and 8 bases at J, while the number of junction bases matched to no gene is 3. The CDR3 sequence holds 12 residues, the cysteine and phenylalanine included. The entry retains the CDR3 DNA only, 36 bases that are in frame from base 1. The specimen was PBMCs. The chain links TRBV28 with TRBJ2-4, and TRBD1 aligns with 7 junction nucleotides. The TCR was taken from a man aged 45 to 65 in good health and CMV-seropositive. The CDR3 in this case is CASSVDRDIQYF. The sequence in DNA is TGTGCCAGCAGTGTCGACAGGGACATTCAGTACTTC.